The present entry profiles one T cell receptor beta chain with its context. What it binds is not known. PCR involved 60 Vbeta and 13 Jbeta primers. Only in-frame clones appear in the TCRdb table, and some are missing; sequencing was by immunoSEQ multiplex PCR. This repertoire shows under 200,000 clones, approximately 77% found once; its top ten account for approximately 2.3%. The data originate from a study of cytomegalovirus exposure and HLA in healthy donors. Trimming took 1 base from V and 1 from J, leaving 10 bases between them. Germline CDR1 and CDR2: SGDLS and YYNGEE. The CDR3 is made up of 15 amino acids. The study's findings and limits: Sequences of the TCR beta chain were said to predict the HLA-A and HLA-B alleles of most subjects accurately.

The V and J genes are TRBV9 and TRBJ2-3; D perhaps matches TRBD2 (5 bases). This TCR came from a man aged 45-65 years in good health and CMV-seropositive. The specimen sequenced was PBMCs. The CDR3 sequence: CASSVLEGGTDTQYF. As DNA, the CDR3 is TGTGCCAGCAGCGTACTAGAGGGCGGCACAGATACGCAGTATTTT.